The 3 T cell receptor beta chains presented below share a single source sample, sequenced in a study of blood T cell repertoires in COVID-19. Using immunoSEQ multiplex PCR, the repertoire was profiled, and TCRdb retains in-frame clones only, with some absent. The data contain about 230,000 clones, approximately 84% of them singletons. Sequencing used peripheral blood. These receptors were taken from a man in his fifties or sixties with COVID-19, enrolled during active disease.

This sequence joins TRBV7-2 and TRBJ2-7; 14 nucleotides match TRBD2. V was clipped by 2 bases and J by 7 bases; unmatched bases: 1. This CDR3 spans 14 amino acids. Per germline, CDR1 SGHTA and CDR2 FQGNSA. CDR3 sequence reads: CASSLRLAGGEQYF. CDR3 nucleotide sequence: TGTGCCAGCAGCTTAAGACTAGCGGGGGGGGAGCAGTACTTC.

The rearrangement links TRBV15 to TRBJ1-2; no clear D. The CDR3 sequence is 14 residues long. The ends were cut back, 1 base at V and 4 bases at J, with 10 bases in the middle. Germline V gene data show CDR1 as LNHNV and CDR2 as YYDKDF (reference sequence). The CDR3 DNA reads as TGTGCCACCAGCAGAGTCAACTCCCCCTATGGCTACACCTTC. Encoded protein: CATSRVNSPYGYTF. Together with reference TRBV15 and TRBJ1-2, the CDR3 gives the full variable domain: DAMVIQNPRYQVTQFGKPVTLSCSQTLNHNVMYWYQQKSSQAPKLLFHYYDKDFNNEADTPDNFQSRRPNTSFCFLDIRSPGLGDTAMYLCATSRVNSPYGYTFGSGTRLTVV.

This sequence joins TRBV19 and TRBJ1-6, with D unresolved. The germline gives CDR1 LNHDA, CDR2 SQIVND (reference sequence). The V gene lost 6 bases and the J gene lost 4 bases, with 13 bases spanning the gap. This CDR3 region has 15 residues. The CDR3 spells CASRTGELYNSPLHF. The CDR3 DNA sequence: TGTGCCAGTAGAACCGGCGAACTATATAATTCACCCCTCCACTTT. The complete variable domain, with remaining parts taken from reference TRBV19 and TRBJ1-6, reads DGGITQSPKYLFRKEGQNVTLSCEQNLNHDAMYWYRQDPGQGLRLIYYSQIVNDFQKGDIAEGYSVSREKKESFPLTVTSAQKNPTAFYLCASRTGELYNSPLHFGNGTRLTVT.